This T cell receptor (beta chain) was recorded in a study of blood T cell repertoires in COVID-19. The overall study: Acute and convalescent COVID-19 specimens originated in the United States, Italy and Spain.

Germline assignment: CDR1 SEHNR and CDR2 FQNEAQ (reference sequence). The CDR3 contains 11 residues. Trimming removed 9 bases from V and 9 bases from J, with 12 bases in between. Authors' data handling: Nucleated cell number was recorded as an estimate derived from reference gene primer amplification. The method was immunoSEQ multiplex PCR; TCRdb's version includes in-frame clones alone and lacks a portion of them. V and J calls and clone size follow that table, whereas D and trimming were derived from the DNA. The table lists about 210,000 clones, about 91% of them singletons. The source is a man younger than 45 with acute or convalescent COVID-19. The chain is built from TRBV7-9 and TRBJ2-1; perhaps TRBD2 as D (6 bases). Sequences were obtained from peripheral blood. The CDR3 DNA reads as TGTGCCAGAGGGAGCGGGTCTGAGCAGTTCTTC. Translated, it gives CARGSGSEQFF.